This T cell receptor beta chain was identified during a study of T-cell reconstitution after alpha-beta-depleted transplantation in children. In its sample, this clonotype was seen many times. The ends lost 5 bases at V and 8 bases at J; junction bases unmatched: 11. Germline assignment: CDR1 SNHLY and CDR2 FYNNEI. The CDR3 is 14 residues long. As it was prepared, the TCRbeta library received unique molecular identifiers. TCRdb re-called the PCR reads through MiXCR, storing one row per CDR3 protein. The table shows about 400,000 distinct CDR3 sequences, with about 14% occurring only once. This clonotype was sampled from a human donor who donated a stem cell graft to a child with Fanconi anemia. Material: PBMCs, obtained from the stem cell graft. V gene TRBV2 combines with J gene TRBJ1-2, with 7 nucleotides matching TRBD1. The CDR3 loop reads CASSSSGTALGYTF. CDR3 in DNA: TGTGCCAGCAGTTCCTCCGGGACAGCGTTGGGCTACACCTTC.